Reported below is one T cell receptor (beta chain). The antigen remains unidentified. The data were taken from a study of blood T cells in healthy people across ages. Study results and limitations: Diversity estimates drawn from one million T cells were deemed underestimates.

Total RNA extracted from each sample amounted to at least 6 micrograms. The use of a sample-barcoded 5' primer and a J-beta primer mix characterized a second PCR of about 7 to 12 cycles. TCRdb re-called the 5' RACE reads with MiXCR, one entry per CDR3 protein. The sample records about 930,000 distinct CDR3 sequences, about 29% being singletons. Trimming removed 0 bases at V and 0 bases at J, with 11 bases between. Germline CDR1 reads SGHRS; CDR2 reads YFSETQ. The CDR3 contains 16 residues. Another study also made use of these data, one on T cells of mothers and their children. That paper states: The yield was over 8.5 million TCR beta CDR3 reads from each mother and 2.5 million to 3.5 million from each child.

This receptor was identified in a woman aged 40 to 49 in good health. This chain links TRBV5-1 with TRBJ2-3; tentative D call: TRBD2 (5 bases). Sequencing used blood. CDR3 DNA: TGCGCCAGCAGCTTGGTCGGGGAATCTAGCACAGATACGCAGTATTTT. Its translation is CASSLVGESSTDTQYF. Looking up the rest from reference TRBV5-1 and TRBJ2-3 gives the full variable domain: KAGVTQTPRYLIKTRGQQVTLSCSPISGHRSVSWYQQTPGQGLQFLFEYFSETQRNKGNFPGRFSGRQFSNSRSEMNVSTLELGDSALYLCASSLVGESSTDTQYFGPGTRLTVL.